This T cell receptor beta chain was captured by sequencing in a study of cytomegalovirus exposure and HLA in healthy donors. Study findings and constraints: Usually a TCR sequence was rare, but some public TCRs were found in many donors. Within the 100 to 150 validation repertoires, first-cohort TCR clusters tended to co-occur, according to a later analysis. The classifier was said to identify cytomegalovirus status with high specificity and sensitivity.

The assay was immunoSEQ multiplex PCR, and TCRdb's table has in-frame clones only and misses some. The data contain tens of thousands of clones, around 94% of them seen just once; the ten biggest clones take up less than 2%. This CDR3 has 14 residues. V gave up 6 bases and J gave up 7 bases; unmatched junction bases: 9. Germline CDR1 is LNHDA and CDR2 is SQIVND (reference sequence). This clone was detected only once. Its antigen is still unknown. A roughly 120-subject validation cohort, separate from the approximately 670-subject first cohort, supplied the donors. The source is a woman younger than 35 in good health and CMV-seropositive. This chain joins TRBV19 and TRBJ1-2; TRBD1 aligns across 9 bases. Sequences were obtained from PBMCs. The CDR3 reads CASRHRGQGGGYTF. The CDR3 nucleotides read TGTGCCAGTAGACACAGGGGACAGGGAGGTGGCTACACCTTC.